Below are 4 T cell receptor beta chains sequenced from a single sample in a study of neurological immune-mediated disorders. TCRdb reanalysed the 5' RACE reads using MiXCR and keeps one entry per CDR3 protein. The repertoire holds fewer than 20,000 distinct CDR3 sequences, with around 10% as singletons. Sample: CD8+ T cells from blood. These TCRs come from a woman aged 45-60 years in good health.

As regards this clonotype: The limits of the CDR3 on the DNA are not certain, so only TCRdb's listed CDR3 is given. V is TRBV27 and J is TRBJ1-5. The length of the CDR3 is 22 amino acids, counting both ends. Germline V gene data show CDR1 as MNHEY and CDR2 as SMNVEV (reference sequence). This chain's CDR3 is CASSFGRAYEQYFGPGNQPQHF.

This clonotype is medium-sized within its sample. The chain is built from TRBV7-6 and TRBJ2-1, with no clear D. Trimming stripped 5 bases from V and 7 bases from J, with 6 bases between. The V gene's germline CDR1 is SGHVS and CDR2 FNYEAQ. The CDR3 loop spans 11 amino acids. The CDR3 reads CASSNGNEQFF. The CDR3 coding sequence is TGTGCCAGCAGCAATGGAAATGAGCAGTTCTTC. Full variable domain (rest looked up from reference TRBV7-6 and TRBJ2-1): GAGVSQSPRYKVTKRGQDVALRCDPISGHVSLYWYRQALGQGPEFLTYFNYEAQQDKSGLPNDRFSAERPEGSISTLTIQRTEQRDSAMYRCASSNGNEQFFGPGTRLTVL.

This clonotype was seen ten or more times. The rearrangement uses TRBV5-6 and TRBJ2-7; the D is unclear. Deletions cut 4 bases from V and 5 bases from J, with 13 bases between. The CDR3 spans 13 residues. The germline CDR1 and CDR2 sequences are SGHDT and YYEEEE. The CDR3 here is CASSRPRTDEQYF. The CDR3 region has the DNA TGTGCCAGCAGCCGACCAAGAACGGACGAGCAGTACTTC.

This clonotype was counted ten times or more. The chain recombines TRBV7-2 with TRBJ2-7, with 9 bases lining up with TRBD2. From germline, CDR1 is SGHTA and CDR2 FQGNSA. After removal of 7 bases from V and 4 bases from J, the junction contained 11 bases not matched to a gene. This CDR3 is built from 15 residues. Here the CDR3 reads CASTLRNGLAYEQYF. The CDR3 bases are TGTGCCAGCACACTCCGTAACGGACTAGCGTACGAGCAGTACTTC.